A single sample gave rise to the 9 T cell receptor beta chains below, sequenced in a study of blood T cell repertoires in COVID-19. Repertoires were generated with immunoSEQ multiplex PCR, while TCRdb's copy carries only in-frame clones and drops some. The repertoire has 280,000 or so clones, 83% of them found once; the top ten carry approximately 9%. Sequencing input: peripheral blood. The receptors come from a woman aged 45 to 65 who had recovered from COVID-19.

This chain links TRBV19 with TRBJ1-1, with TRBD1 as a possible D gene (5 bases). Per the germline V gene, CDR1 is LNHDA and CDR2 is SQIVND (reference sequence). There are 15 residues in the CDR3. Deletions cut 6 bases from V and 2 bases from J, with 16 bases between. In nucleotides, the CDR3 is TGTGCCAGTAGCATGCCAAGGGGAAGTAACACTGAAGCTTTCTTT. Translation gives CASSMPRGSNTEAFF.

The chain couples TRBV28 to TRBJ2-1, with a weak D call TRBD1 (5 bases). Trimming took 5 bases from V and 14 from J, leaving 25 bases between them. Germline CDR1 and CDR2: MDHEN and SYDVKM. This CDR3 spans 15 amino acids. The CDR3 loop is CASSRLLGSGSVEFF. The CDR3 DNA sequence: TGTGCCAGCAGTCGGCTTTTGGGTTCAGGGTCGGTCGAGTTCTTC.

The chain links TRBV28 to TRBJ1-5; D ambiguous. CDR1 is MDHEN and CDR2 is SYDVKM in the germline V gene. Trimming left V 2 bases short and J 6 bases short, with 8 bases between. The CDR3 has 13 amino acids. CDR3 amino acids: CASSLSAVQPQHF. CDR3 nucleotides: TGTGCCAGCAGTTTAAGTGCGGTTCAGCCCCAGCATTTT. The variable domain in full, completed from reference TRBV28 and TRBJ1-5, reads DVKVTQSSRYLVKRTGEKVFLECVQDMDHENMFWYRQDPGLGLRLIYFSYDVKMKEKGDIPEGYSVSREKKERFSLILESASTNQTSMYLCASSLSAVQPQHFGDGTRLSIL.

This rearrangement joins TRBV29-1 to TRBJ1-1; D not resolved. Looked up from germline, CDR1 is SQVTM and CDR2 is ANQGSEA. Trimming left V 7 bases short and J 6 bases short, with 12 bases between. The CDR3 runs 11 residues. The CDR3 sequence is CSGSVAAEAFF. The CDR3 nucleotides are TGCAGCGGCTCAGTCGCGGCTGAAGCTTTCTTT. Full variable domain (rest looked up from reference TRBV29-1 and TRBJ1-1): SAVISQKPSRDICQRGTSLTIQCQVDSQVTMMFWYRQQPGQSLTLIATANQGSEATYESGFVIDKFPISRPNLTFSTLTVSNMSPEDSSIYLCSGSVAAEAFFGQGTRLTVV.

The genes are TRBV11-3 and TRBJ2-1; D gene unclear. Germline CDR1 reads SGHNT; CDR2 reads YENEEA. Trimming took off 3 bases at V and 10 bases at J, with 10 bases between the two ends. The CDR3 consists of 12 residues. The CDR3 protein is CASSFHVAEQFF. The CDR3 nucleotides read TGTGCCAGCAGCTTTCACGTCGCGGAGCAGTTCTTC.

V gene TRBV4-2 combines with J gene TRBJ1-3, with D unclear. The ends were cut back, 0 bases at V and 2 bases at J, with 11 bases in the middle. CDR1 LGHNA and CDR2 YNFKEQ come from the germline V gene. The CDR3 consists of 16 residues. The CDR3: CASSQDPRAPGNTIYF. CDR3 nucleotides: TGTGCCAGCAGCCAAGATCCCCGAGCCCCTGGAAACACCATATATTTT.

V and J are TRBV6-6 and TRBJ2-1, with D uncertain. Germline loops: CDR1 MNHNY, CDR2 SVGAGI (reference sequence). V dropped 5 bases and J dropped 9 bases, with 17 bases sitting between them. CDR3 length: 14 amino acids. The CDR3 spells CASSPFTSEGEQFF. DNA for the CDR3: TGTGCCAGCAGTCCCTTTACGAGCGAAGGTGAGCAGTTCTTC.

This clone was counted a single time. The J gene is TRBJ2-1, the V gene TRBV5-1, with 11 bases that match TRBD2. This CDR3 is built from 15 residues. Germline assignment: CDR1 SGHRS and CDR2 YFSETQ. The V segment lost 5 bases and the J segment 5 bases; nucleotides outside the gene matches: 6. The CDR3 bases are TGCGCCAGCAGTTTTACTAGCGGGAGCCACAATGAGCAGTTCTTC. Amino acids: CASSFTSGSHNEQFF. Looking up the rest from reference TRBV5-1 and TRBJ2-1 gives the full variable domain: KAGVTQTPRYLIKTRGQQVTLSCSPISGHRSVSWYQQTPGQGLQFLFEYFSETQRNKGNFPGRFSGRQFSNSRSEMNVSTLELGDSALYLCASSFTSGSHNEQFFGPGTRLTVL.

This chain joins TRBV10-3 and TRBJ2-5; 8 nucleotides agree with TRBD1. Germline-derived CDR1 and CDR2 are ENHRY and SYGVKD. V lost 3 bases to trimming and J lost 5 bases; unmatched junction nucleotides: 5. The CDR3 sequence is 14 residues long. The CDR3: CAISESGGGETQYF. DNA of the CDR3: TGTGCCATCAGTGAATCAGGGGGCGGTGAGACCCAGTACTTC.